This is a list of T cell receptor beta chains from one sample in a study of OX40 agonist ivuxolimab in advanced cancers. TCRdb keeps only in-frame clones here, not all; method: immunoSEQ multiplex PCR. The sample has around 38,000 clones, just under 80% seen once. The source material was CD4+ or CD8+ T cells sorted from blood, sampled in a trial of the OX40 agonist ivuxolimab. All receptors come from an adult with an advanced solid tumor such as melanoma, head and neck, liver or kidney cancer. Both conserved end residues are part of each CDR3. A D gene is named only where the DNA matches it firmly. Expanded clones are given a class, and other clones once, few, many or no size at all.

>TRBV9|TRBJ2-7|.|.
TGTGCCAGCACCCCTCGAGGTGACGGCGACGAGCAGTACTTC
CASTPRGDGDEQYF
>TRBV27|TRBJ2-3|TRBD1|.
TGTGCCAGCAGCTCCATGGACAGGGGTGGCACAGATACGCAGTATTTT
CASSSMDRGGTDTQYF
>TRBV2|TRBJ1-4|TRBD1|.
TGTGCCAGCAGACAGGGGGGCGCACCTAATGAAAAACTGTTTTTT
CASRQGGAPNEKLFF
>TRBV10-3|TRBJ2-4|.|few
TGTGCCATCAGCCTGGACGGAAACATTCAGTACTTC
CAISLDGNIQYF
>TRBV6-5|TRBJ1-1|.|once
TGTGCCAGCAGTCAAACCTCTCCCAGTACTGAAGCTTTCTTT
CASSQTSPSTEAFF
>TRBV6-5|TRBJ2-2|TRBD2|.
TGTGCCAGCAGACCTCCTAGCGGGGGGGCAGGGGAGCTGTTTTTT
CASRPPSGGAGELFF
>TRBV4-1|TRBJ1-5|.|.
TGCGCCAGCAGCCAAGATATCGGGGTTAGCAATCAGCCCCAGCATTTT
CASSQDIGVSNQPQHF
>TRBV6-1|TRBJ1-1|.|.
TGTGCCAGCAGTGAAGGAGAGGGGTCCCCAGGAAGCACTGAAGCTTTCTTT
CASSEGEGSPGSTEAFF
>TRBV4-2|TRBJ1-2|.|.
TGTGCCAGCAGCCAAGGGGGCGCCAACTATGGCTACACCTTC
CASSQGGANYGYTF
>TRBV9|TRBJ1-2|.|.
TGTGCCAGCAGCGTAGGGAACGGGGATTATGGCCACACCTTC
CASSVGNGDYGHTF
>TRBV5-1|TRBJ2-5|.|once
TGCGCCAGCAGCTTGTCACAGAAAGAGACCCAGTACTTC
CASSLSQKETQYF
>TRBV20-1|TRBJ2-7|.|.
TGCAGTGCTCGTGGACACTACGAGCAGTACTTC
CSARGHYEQYF
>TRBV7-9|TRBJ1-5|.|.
TGTGCCAGCAGCCCTGATAGCAATCAGCCCCAGCATTTT
CASSPDSNQPQHF
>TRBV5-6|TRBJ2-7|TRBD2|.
TGTGCCAGCAGCGGGGCGGGAGGGCGTGAGGAGCAGTACTTC
CASSGAGGREEQYF
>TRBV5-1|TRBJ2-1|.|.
TGCGCCAGCAGCCCTGATCCGGGACTCCAAAATGAGCAGTTCTTC
CASSPDPGLQNEQFF
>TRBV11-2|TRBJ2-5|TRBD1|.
TGTGCCAGCAGCGTAGACAGGGGTGTAGAGACCCAGTACTTC
CASSVDRGVETQYF